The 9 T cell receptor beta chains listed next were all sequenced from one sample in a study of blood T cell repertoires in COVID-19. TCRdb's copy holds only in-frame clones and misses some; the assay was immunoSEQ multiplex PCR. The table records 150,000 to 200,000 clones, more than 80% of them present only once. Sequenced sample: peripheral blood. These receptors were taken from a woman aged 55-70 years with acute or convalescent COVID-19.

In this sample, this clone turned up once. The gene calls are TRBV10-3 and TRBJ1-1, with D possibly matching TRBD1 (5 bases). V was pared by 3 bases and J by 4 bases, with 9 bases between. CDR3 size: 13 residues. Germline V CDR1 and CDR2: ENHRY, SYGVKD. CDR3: CAISDRGGTEAFF. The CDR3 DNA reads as TGTGCCATCAGTGATCGGGGGGGCACTGAAGCTTTCTTT.

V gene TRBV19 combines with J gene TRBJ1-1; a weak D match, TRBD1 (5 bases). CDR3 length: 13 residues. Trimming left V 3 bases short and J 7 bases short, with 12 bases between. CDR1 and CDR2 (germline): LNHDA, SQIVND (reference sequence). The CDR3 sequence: CASSMRGDGEAFF. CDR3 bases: TGTGCCAGTAGTATGCGGGGGGATGGTGAAGCTTTCTTT.

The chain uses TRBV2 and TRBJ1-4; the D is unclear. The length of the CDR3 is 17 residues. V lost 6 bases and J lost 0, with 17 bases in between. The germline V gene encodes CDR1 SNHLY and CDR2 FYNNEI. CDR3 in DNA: TGTGCCAGCAGGCAAAGCCCCGGTGCCGCAACTAATGAAAAACTGTTTTTT. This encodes CASRQSPGAATNEKLFF.

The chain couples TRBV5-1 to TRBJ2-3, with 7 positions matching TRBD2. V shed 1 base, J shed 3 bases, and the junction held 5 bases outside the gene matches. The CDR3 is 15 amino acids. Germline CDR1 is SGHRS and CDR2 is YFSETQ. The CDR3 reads CASSLSAGATDTQYF. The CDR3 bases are TGCGCCAGCAGCTTGAGTGCGGGAGCAACAGATACGCAGTATTTT.

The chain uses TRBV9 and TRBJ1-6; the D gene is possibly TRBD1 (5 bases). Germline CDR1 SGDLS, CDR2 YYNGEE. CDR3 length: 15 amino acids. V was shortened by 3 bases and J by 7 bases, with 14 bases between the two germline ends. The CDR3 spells CASSEGLGGNSPLHF. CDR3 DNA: TGTGCCAGCAGCGAGGGACTCGGGGGGAATTCACCCCTCCACTTT.

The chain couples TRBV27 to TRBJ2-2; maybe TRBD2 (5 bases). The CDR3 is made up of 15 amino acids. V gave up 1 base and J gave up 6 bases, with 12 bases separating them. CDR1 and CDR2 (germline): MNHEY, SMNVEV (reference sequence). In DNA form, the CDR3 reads TGTGCCAGCAGTTTATGGGCTAGCATCTCCGGGGAGCTGTTTTTT. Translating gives CASSLWASISGELFF.

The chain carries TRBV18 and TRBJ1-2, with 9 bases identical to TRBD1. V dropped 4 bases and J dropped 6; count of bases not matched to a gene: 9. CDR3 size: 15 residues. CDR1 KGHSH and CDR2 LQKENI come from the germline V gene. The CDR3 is CASSRDRDRADGYTF. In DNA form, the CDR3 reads TGTGCCAGCTCACGAGACCGGGACAGGGCGGATGGCTACACCTTC. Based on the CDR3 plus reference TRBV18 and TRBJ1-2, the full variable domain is NAGVMQNPRHLVRRRGQEARLRCSPMKGHSHVYWYRQLPEEGLKFMVYLQKENIIDESGMPKERFSAEFPKEGPSILRIQQVVRGDSAAYFCASSRDRDRADGYTFGSGTRLTVV.

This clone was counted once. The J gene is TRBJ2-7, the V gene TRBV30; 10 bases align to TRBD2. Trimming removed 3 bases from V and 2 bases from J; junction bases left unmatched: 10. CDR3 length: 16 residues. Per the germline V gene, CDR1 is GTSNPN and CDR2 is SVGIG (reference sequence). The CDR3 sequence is CAWSGGLAASPYEQYF. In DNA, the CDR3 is TGTGCCTGGAGCGGCGGACTAGCGGCCTCACCCTACGAGCAGTACTTC.

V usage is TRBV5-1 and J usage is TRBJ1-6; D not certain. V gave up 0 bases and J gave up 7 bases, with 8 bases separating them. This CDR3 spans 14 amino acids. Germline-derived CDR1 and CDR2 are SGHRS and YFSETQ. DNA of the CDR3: TGCGCCAGCAGCTTGGACAGCCAAAATTCACCCCTCCACTTT. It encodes CASSLDSQNSPLHF.